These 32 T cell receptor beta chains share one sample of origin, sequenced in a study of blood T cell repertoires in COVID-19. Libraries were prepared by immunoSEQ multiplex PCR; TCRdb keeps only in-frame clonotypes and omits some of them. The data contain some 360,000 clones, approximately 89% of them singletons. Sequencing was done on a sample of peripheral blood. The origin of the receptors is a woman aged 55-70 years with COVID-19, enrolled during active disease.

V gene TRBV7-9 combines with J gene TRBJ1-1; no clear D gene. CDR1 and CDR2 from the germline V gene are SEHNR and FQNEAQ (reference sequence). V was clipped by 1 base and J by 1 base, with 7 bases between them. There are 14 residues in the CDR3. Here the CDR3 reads CASSLGGSNTEAFF. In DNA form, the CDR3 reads TGTGCCAGCAGCTTAGGAGGGTCGAACACTGAAGCTTTCTTT.

As DNA, the CDR3 is TGTGCCAGCAGCGTCGGGGCACAGGGGTACACTGAAGCTTTCTTT. Translation gives CASSVGAQGYTEAFF. The V and J genes are TRBV9 and TRBJ1-1, with 7 bases fitting TRBD1. CDR3 length: 15 amino acids. The germline gives CDR1 SGDLS, CDR2 YYNGEE. The junction had 7 bases not matched to a gene; V was cut back by 2 bases and J by 3 bases.

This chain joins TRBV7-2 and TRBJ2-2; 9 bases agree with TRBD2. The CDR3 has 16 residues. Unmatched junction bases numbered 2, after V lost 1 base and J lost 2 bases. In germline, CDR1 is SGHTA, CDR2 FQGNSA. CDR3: CASSLGLAGNTGELFF. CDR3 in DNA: TGTGCCAGCAGCTTAGGCCTAGCGGGAAACACCGGGGAGCTGTTTTTT.

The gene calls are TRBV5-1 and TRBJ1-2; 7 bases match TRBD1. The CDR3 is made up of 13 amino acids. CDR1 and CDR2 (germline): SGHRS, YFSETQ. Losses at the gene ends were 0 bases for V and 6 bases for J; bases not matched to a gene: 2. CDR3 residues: CASSLDRGDGYTF. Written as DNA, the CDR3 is TGCGCCAGCAGCTTGGACAGGGGAGATGGCTACACCTTC.

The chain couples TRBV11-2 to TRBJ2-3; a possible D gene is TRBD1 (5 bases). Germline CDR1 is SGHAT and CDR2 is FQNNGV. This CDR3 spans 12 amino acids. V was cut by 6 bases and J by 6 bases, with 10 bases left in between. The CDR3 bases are TGTGCCAGCAGGGCAGGGATGGATACGCAGTATTTT. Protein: CASRAGMDTQYF.

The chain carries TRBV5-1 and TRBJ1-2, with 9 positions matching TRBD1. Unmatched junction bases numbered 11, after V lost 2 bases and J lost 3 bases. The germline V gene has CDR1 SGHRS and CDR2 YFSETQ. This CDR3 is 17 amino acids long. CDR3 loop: CASSLTSGTGIYYGYTF. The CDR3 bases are TGCGCCAGCAGCTTAACCTCCGGGACAGGGATTTACTATGGCTACACCTTC.

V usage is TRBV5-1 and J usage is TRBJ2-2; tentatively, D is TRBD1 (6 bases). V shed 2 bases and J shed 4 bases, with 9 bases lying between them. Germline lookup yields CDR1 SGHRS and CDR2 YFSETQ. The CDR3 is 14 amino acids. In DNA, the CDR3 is TGCGCCAGCAGCTTTAGGGGGATCACCGGGGAGCTGTTTTTT. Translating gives CASSFRGITGELFF. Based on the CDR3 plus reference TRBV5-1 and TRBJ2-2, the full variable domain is KAGVTQTPRYLIKTRGQQVTLSCSPISGHRSVSWYQQTPGQGLQFLFEYFSETQRNKGNFPGRFSGRQFSNSRSEMNVSTLELGDSALYLCASSFRGITGELFFGEGSRLTVL.

The CDR3 nucleotides are TGCGCCAGCAGCTTGAACCTAGCGGGGGGGCCGACAGATACGCAGTATTTT. It translates to CASSLNLAGGPTDTQYF. The chain combines TRBV5-1 with TRBJ2-3; 12 nucleotides match TRBD2. This CDR3 spans 17 amino acids. V was pared by 1 base and J by 3 bases, with 6 bases of the junction left unmatched. Per the germline V gene, CDR1 is SGHRS and CDR2 is YFSETQ.

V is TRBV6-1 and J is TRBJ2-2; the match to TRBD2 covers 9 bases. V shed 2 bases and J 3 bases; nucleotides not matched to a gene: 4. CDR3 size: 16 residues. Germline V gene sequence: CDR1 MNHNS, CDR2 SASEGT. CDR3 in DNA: TGTGCCAGCAGTGAATTCGGCGGGGGGGACACCGGGGAGCTGTTTTTT. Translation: CASSEFGGGDTGELFF.

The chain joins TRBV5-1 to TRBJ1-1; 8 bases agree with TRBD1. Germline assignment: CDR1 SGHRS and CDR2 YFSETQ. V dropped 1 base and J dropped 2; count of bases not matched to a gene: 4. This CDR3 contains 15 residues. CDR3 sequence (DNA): TGCGCCAGCAGCTTGACGGGACAGGTAAACACTGAAGCTTTCTTT. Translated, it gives CASSLTGQVNTEAFF. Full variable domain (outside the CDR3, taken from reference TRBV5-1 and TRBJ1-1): KAGVTQTPRYLIKTRGQQVTLSCSPISGHRSVSWYQQTPGQGLQFLFEYFSETQRNKGNFPGRFSGRQFSNSRSEMNVSTLELGDSALYLCASSLTGQVNTEAFFGQGTRLTVV.

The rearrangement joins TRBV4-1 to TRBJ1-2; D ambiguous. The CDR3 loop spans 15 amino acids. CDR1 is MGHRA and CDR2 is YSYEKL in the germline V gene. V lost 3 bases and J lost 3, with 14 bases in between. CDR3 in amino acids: CASSQAGWIDYGYTF. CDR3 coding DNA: TGCGCCAGCAGCCAGGCGGGCTGGATTGACTATGGCTACACCTTC.

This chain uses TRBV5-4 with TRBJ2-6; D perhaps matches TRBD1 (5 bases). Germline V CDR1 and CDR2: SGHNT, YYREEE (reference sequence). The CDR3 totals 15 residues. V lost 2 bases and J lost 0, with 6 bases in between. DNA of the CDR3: TGTGCCAGCAGCTTTCAGGGCTCTGGGGCCAACGTCCTGACTTTC. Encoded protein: CASSFQGSGANVLTF.

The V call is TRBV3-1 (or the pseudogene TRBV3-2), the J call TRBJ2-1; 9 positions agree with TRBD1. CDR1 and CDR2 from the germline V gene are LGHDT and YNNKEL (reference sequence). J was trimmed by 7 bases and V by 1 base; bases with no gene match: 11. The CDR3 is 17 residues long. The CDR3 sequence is CASSQVGVIQGANEQFF. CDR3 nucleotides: TGTGCCAGCAGCCAAGTAGGGGTGATACAGGGGGCTAATGAGCAGTTCTTC.

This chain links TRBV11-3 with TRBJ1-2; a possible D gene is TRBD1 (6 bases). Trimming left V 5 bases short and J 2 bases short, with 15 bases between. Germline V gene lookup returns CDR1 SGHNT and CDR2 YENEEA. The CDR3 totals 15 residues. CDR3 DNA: TGTGCCAGCAGCCCTAGGCAGGGGTTAAACTATGGCTACACCTTC. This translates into CASSPRQGLNYGYTF.

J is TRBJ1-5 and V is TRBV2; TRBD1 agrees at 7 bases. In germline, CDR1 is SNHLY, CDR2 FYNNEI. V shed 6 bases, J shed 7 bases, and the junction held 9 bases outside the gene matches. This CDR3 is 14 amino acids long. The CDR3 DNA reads TGTGCCAGCAGCGCAACAGGGGAGGTCCAGCCCCAGCATTTT. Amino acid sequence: CASSATGEVQPQHF. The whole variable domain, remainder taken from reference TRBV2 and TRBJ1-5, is EPEVTQTPSHQVTQMGQEVILRCVPISNHLYFYWYRQILGQKVEFLVSFYNNEISEKSEIFDDQFSVERPDGSNFTLKIRSTKLEDSAMYFCASSATGEVQPQHFGDGTRLSIL.

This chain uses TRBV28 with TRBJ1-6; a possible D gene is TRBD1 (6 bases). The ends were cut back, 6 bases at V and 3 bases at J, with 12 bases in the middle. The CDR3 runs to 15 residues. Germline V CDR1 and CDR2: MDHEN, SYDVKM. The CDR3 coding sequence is TGTGCCAGCAGATCGACAGGAAACTATAATTCACCCCTCCACTTT. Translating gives CASRSTGNYNSPLHF.

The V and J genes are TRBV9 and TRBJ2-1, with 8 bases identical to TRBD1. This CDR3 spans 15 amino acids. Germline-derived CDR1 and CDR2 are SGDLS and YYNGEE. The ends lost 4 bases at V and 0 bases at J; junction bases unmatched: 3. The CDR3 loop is CASSFTGGSYNEQFF. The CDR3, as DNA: TGTGCCAGCAGCTTCACAGGGGGCTCCTACAATGAGCAGTTCTTC.

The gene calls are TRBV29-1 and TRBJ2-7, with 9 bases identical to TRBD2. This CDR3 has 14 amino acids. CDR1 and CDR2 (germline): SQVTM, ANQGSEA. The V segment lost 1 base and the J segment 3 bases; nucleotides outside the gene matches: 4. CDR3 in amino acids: CSVEGGGGNYEQYF. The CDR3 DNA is TGCAGCGTTGAAGGCGGGGGGGGGAACTACGAGCAGTACTTC.

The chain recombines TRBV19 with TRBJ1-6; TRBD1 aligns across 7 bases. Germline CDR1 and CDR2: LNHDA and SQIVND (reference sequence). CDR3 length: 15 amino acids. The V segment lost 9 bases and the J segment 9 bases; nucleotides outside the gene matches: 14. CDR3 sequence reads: CASKDRVGGSSPLHF. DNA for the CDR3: TGTGCCAGCAAAGACAGGGTCGGGGGCAGTTCACCCCTCCACTTT.

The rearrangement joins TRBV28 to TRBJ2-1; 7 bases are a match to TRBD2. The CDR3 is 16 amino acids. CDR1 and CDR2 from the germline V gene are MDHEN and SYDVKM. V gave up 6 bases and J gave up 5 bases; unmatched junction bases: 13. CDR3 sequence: CASSPGGGDFNNEQFF. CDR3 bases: TGTGCCAGCAGCCCGGGGGGTGGGGATTTCAACAATGAGCAGTTCTTC. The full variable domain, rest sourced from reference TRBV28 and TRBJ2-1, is DVKVTQSSRYLVKRTGEKVFLECVQDMDHENMFWYRQDPGLGLRLIYFSYDVKMKEKGDIPEGYSVSREKKERFSLILESASTNQTSMYLCASSPGGGDFNNEQFFGPGTRLTVL.

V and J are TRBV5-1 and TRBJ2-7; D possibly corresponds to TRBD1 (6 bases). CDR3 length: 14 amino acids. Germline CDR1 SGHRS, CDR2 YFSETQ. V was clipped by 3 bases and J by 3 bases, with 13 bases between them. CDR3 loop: CASSSDSPLYEQYF. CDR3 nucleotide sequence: TGCGCCAGCAGCTCGGACAGCCCACTCTACGAGCAGTACTTC.

The CDR3 loop is CAWSTDGYTF. In DNA, the CDR3 is TGTGCCTGGAGTACTGATGGCTACACCTTC. The rearrangement uses TRBV30 and TRBJ1-2; D not resolved. CDR1 is GTSNPN and CDR2 is SVGIG in the germline V gene (reference sequence). Trimming shortened V by 2 bases and J by 6 bases, and 4 bases separated the two germline ends. The CDR3 runs 10 residues.

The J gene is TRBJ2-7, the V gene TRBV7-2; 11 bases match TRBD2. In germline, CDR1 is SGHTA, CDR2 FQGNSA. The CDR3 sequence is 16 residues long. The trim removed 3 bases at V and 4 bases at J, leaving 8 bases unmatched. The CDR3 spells CASSFLAGGPTYEQYF. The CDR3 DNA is TGTGCCAGCAGCTTCCTAGCGGGGGGTCCGACGTACGAGCAGTACTTC.

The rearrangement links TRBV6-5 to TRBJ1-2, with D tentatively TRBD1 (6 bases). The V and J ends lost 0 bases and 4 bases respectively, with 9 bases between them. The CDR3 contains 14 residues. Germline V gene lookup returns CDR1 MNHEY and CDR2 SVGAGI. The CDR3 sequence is CASSYSRTAYGYTF. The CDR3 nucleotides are TGTGCCAGCAGTTACTCGAGGACAGCCTATGGCTACACCTTC.

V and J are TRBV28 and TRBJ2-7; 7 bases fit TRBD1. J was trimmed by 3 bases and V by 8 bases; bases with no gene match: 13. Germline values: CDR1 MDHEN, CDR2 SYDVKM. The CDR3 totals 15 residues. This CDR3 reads CASLSRDSRGYEQYF. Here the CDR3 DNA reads TGTGCCAGCCTCTCCCGGGACAGCCGCGGCTACGAGCAGTACTTC. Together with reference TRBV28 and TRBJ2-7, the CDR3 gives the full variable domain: DVKVTQSSRYLVKRTGEKVFLECVQDMDHENMFWYRQDPGLGLRLIYFSYDVKMKEKGDIPEGYSVSREKKERFSLILESASTNQTSMYLCASLSRDSRGYEQYFGPGTRLTVT.

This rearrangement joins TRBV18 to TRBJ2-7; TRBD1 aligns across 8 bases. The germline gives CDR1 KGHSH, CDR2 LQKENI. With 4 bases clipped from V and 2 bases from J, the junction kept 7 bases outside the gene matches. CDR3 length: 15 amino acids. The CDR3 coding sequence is TGTGCCAGCTCACAAACGGACAGGGCGGCCTACGAGCAGTACTTC. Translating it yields CASSQTDRAAYEQYF.

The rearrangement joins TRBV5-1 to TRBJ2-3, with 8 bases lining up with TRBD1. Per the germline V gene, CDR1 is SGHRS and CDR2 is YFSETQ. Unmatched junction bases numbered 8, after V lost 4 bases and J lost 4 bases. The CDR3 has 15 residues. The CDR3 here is CASSPGGWAADTQYF. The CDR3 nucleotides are TGCGCCAGCAGCCCAGGGGGCTGGGCAGCAGATACGCAGTATTTT.

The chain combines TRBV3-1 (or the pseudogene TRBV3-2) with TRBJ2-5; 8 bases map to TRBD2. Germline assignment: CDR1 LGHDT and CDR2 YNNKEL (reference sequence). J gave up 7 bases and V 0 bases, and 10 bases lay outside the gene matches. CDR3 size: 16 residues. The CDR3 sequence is CASSQEERGRMGTQYF. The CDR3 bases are TGTGCCAGCAGCCAAGAGGAGCGGGGGAGGATGGGGACCCAGTACTTC.

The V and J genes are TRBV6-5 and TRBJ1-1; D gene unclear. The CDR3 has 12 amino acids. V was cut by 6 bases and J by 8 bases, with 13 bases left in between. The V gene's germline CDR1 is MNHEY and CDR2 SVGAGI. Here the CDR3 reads CASSQRAGEAFF. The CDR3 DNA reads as TGTGCCAGCAGCCAAAGGGCGGGGGAAGCTTTCTTT.

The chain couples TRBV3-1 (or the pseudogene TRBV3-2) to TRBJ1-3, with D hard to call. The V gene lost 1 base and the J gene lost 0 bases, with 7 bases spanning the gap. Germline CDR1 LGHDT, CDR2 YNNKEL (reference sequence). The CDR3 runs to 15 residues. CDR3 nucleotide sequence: TGTGCCAGCAGCCAAGGACGGAGCTCTGGAAACACCATATATTTT. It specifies CASSQGRSSGNTIYF.

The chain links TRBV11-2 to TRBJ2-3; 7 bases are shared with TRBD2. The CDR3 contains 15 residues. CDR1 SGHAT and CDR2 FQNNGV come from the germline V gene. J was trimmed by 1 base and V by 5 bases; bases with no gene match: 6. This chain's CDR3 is CASSPLALRTDTQYF. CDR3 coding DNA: TGTGCCAGCAGCCCACTAGCGCTCCGCACAGATACGCAGTATTTT. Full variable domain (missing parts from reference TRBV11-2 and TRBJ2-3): EAGVAQSPRYKIIEKRQSVAFWCNPISGHATLYWYQQILGQGPKLLIQFQNNGVVDDSQLPKDRFSAERLKGVDSTLKIQPAKLEDSAVYLCASSPLALRTDTQYFGPGTRLTVL.

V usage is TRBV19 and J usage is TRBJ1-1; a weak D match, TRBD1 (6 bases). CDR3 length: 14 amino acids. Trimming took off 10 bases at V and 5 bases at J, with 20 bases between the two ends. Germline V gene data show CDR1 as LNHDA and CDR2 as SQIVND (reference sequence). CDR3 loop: CAITSTGQGTEAFF. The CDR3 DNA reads TGTGCCATCACAAGCACGGGTCAGGGGACTGAAGCTTTCTTT.